This T cell receptor beta chain was sequenced during a study of T-cell reconstitution after alpha-beta-depleted transplantation in children. Preparation of the TCRbeta library involved a method that used unique molecular identifiers. TCRdb re-called the PCR reads through MiXCR, storing one row per CDR3 protein. The table shows hundreds of thousands of distinct CDR3 sequences, with about an eighth occurring only once. The TCR comes from a human donor who donated a stem cell graft to a child with Fanconi anemia. The sample was PBMCs, taken from the stem cell graft.

The chain's CDR3 is CASSVGFLERDTQYF. DNA of the CDR3: TGCGCCAGCAGTGTTGGATTTCTAGAACGAGATACGCAGTATTTT. The chain couples TRBV5-1 to TRBJ2-3, with no clear D. Per the germline V gene, CDR1 is SGHRS and CDR2 is YFSETQ. CDR3 length: 15 residues. V was pared by 5 bases and J by 5 bases, with 18 bases between.